Below are 20 T cell receptor beta chains sequenced from a single sample in a study of blood T cell repertoires in COVID-19. Profiling relied on immunoSEQ multiplex PCR, and the TCRdb table lists in-frame clones only, not all of them. Found here are some 300,000 clones, about nine tenths of them singletons; the top ten hold 5.5% to 8.5%. Sequencing was done on a sample of peripheral blood. The source of these receptors is a woman aged 25 to 39 who had recovered from COVID-19.

The chain combines TRBV5-1 with TRBJ2-7; weak D call: TRBD2 (5 bases). Trimming pared 3 bases from V and 0 bases from J, leaving 13 bases between. The CDR3 has 15 amino acids. The germline V gene has CDR1 SGHRS and CDR2 YFSETQ. CDR3 amino acids: CASSSSTGSSYEQYF. In DNA form, the CDR3 reads TGCGCCAGCAGCTCGTCTACTGGGAGCTCCTACGAGCAGTACTTC.

This chain links TRBV6-5 with TRBJ2-4; possibly TRBD1 for D (5 bases). This CDR3 region has 15 residues. V dropped 8 bases and J dropped 0 bases, with 14 bases sitting between them. The germline V gene encodes CDR1 MNHEY and CDR2 SVGAGI. CDR3 sequence reads: CASAIMDIAKNIQYF. The CDR3 nucleotides read TGTGCCAGCGCCATAATGGACATAGCCAAAAACATTCAGTACTTC.

The sample holds one count of this clone. The chain joins TRBV6-6 to TRBJ1-6; TRBD1 matches 9 bases. The germline CDR1 and CDR2 sequences are MNHNY and SVGAGI (reference sequence). Trimming took 2 bases from V and 6 from J; bases not matched to a gene: 5. There are 16 residues in the CDR3. The CDR3 loop is CASSYAPGQGNSPLHF. The CDR3 DNA follows: TGTGCCAGCAGTTACGCACCGGGACAGGGTAATTCACCCCTCCACTTT.

The sample holds one count of this clone. The chain is built from TRBV5-6 and TRBJ1-2, with D unresolved. Trimming left V 2 bases short and J 2 bases short, with 7 bases between. The V gene's germline CDR1 is SGHDT and CDR2 YYEEEE. This CDR3 comprises 13 residues. The CDR3 loop is CASSLRGNYGYTF. Written as DNA, the CDR3 is TGTGCCAGCAGCTTAAGAGGAAACTATGGCTACACCTTC.

The chain recombines TRBV15 with TRBJ2-3, with D possibly being TRBD2 (5 bases). The CDR3 covers 14 residues. V lost 0 bases, J lost 7 bases, and 11 bases lay in between. Looked up from germline, CDR1 is LNHNV and CDR2 is YYDKDF (reference sequence). In DNA form, the CDR3 reads TGTGCCACCAGCAGAGACAAGGACTTGAATACGCAGTATTTT. Its protein product is CATSRDKDLNTQYF.

This CDR3 is CASAGDTYEQYF. CDR3 DNA: TGTGCCAGTGCAGGGGATACCTACGAGCAGTACTTC. The V gene is TRBV9, the J gene TRBJ2-7; D may be TRBD1 (6 bases). Trimming pared 8 bases from V and 2 bases from J, leaving 11 bases between. The CDR3 length is 12 residues. Germline lookup yields CDR1 SGDLS and CDR2 YYNGEE.

The V call is TRBV12-3 or TRBV12-4, the J call TRBJ1-1; D gene unclear. V was trimmed by 3 bases and J by 5 bases, leaving 7 bases between them. The CDR3 length is 12 residues. CDR3 DNA sequence: TGTGCCAGCAGTTTTCCGAGGACTGAAGCTTTCTTT. This encodes CASSFPRTEAFF.

The chain uses TRBV28 and TRBJ1-2; 10 bases line up with TRBD1. The junction had 15 bases not matched to a gene; V was cut back by 5 bases and J by 6 bases. The CDR3 runs 17 residues. The germline V gene has CDR1 MDHEN and CDR2 SYDVKM. The CDR3 here is CASSPPPSGQGLNGYTF. The CDR3 DNA reads TGTGCCAGCAGTCCACCTCCCTCGGGACAGGGGTTGAATGGCTACACCTTC.

The chain links TRBV28 to TRBJ1-6; 7 nucleotides match TRBD1. The J segment lost 5 bases and the V segment lost 7 bases, leaving 8 bases of the junction unmatched. The CDR3 covers 15 residues. Germline V gene lookup returns CDR1 MDHEN and CDR2 SYDVKM. The CDR3 nucleotides are TGTGCCAGCAAAAGACAGGGACACGATAATTCACCCCTCCACTTT. Its protein is CASKRQGHDNSPLHF.

This chain links TRBV6-4 with TRBJ2-1, with TRBD1 matching over 11 bases. The V gene end was trimmed by 3 bases and the J gene end by 7 bases; junction bases not matched to a gene: 8. The germline gives CDR1 MRHNA, CDR2 SNTAGT. The CDR3 runs to 16 residues. The CDR3 loop is CASSEGTGGEANEQFF. CDR3 nucleotides: TGTGCCAGCAGTGAAGGGACAGGGGGTGAGGCAAATGAGCAGTTCTTC.

The chain uses TRBV3-1 (or the pseudogene TRBV3-2) and TRBJ1-4, with a possible D match to TRBD1 (5 bases). Trimming took off 4 bases at V and 4 bases at J, with 13 bases between the two ends. This CDR3 is 15 amino acids long. Germline CDR1 reads LGHDT; CDR2 reads YNNKEL (reference sequence). CDR3 sequence: CASSLSTVHNEKLFF. CDR3 nucleotide sequence: TGTGCCAGCAGCCTTTCGACAGTCCATAATGAAAAACTGTTTTTT.

V usage is TRBV28 and J usage is TRBJ1-5, with D maybe TRBD1 (6 bases). Germline V gene sequence: CDR1 MDHEN, CDR2 SYDVKM. CDR3 length: 14 residues. The ends were cut back, 5 bases at V and 4 bases at J, with 12 bases in the middle. CDR3 region: CASSGRTENQPQHF. In DNA form, the CDR3 reads TGTGCCAGCAGTGGTCGGACAGAGAATCAGCCCCAGCATTTT.

The CDR3 sequence is CASSLDGAYGYTF. CDR3 coding DNA: TGCGCCAGCAGCTTGGATGGGGCCTATGGCTACACCTTC. The V call is TRBV5-1, the J call TRBJ1-2; possible D gene TRBD1, 5 bases. V lost 0 bases, J lost 4 bases, and 7 bases lay in between. This CDR3 has 13 residues. The germline V gene encodes CDR1 SGHRS and CDR2 YFSETQ. Full variable domain (remainder filled in from reference TRBV5-1 and TRBJ1-2): KAGVTQTPRYLIKTRGQQVTLSCSPISGHRSVSWYQQTPGQGLQFLFEYFSETQRNKGNFPGRFSGRQFSNSRSEMNVSTLELGDSALYLCASSLDGAYGYTFGSGTRLTVV.

The CDR3 bases are TGCGCCAGCAGCTTGCATCTAGCGGGGATTACAGATACGCAGTATTTT. Translation gives CASSLHLAGITDTQYF. This chain joins TRBV5-1 and TRBJ2-3, with 9 bases that match TRBD2. V shed 1 base and J 3 bases; nucleotides not matched to a gene: 6. The CDR3 loop spans 16 amino acids. From germline, CDR1 is SGHRS and CDR2 YFSETQ.

The rearrangement links TRBV4-2 to TRBJ1-3; D gene unclear. The CDR3 covers 16 residues. CDR1 is LGHNA, CDR2 YNFKEQ, per germline. The V end was cut by 3 bases, the J end by 3 bases, with 15 bases between. This CDR3 is CASSHQSGVGGNTIYF. CDR3 coding DNA: TGTGCCAGCAGCCACCAGAGCGGAGTAGGTGGAAACACCATATATTTT.

The chain recombines TRBV28 with TRBJ1-6; D uncertain. The germline gives CDR1 MDHEN, CDR2 SYDVKM. Trimming took off 6 bases at V and 7 bases at J, with 10 bases between the two ends. The CDR3 sequence is 13 residues long. Written as DNA, the CDR3 is TGTGCCAGCAGCGCGGCGGTGAATTCACCCCTCCACTTT. Protein sequence: CASSAAVNSPLHF.

The chain links TRBV6-5 to TRBJ1-4; 8 bases align to TRBD1. The CDR3 has 14 residues. V trimming: 8 bases; J trimming: 8 bases; junction bases outside the gene matches: 10. The germline V gene encodes CDR1 MNHEY and CDR2 SVGAGI. CDR3 in amino acids: CASSRTGLGEKLFF. DNA for the CDR3: TGTGCCAGCTCCCGGACAGGGCTGGGAGAAAAACTGTTTTTT.

The V gene is TRBV5-4, the J gene TRBJ2-3, with 8 bases identical to TRBD1. CDR3 length: 15 amino acids. After removal of 4 bases from V and 6 bases from J, the junction contained 10 bases not matched to a gene. The germline CDR1 and CDR2 sequences are SGHNT and YYREEE (reference sequence). CDR3 in amino acids: CASSLGQDLRDTQYF. In nucleotides, the CDR3 is TGTGCCAGCAGCCTGGGACAGGACCTAAGGGATACGCAGTATTTT.

The chain has TRBV18 and TRBJ2-7, with 9 bases aligning to TRBD1. The CDR3 spans 13 residues. V lost 0 bases and J lost 6; bases outside the gene matches: 0. The V gene's germline CDR1 is KGHSH and CDR2 LQKENI. The chain's CDR3 is CASSPPQGAEQYF. CDR3 coding DNA: TGTGCCAGCTCACCACCACAGGGGGCCGAGCAGTACTTC.

This chain connects TRBV28 to TRBJ2-7; 7 positions match TRBD1. The J segment lost 3 bases and the V segment lost 3 bases, leaving 8 bases of the junction unmatched. The germline CDR1 and CDR2 sequences are MDHEN and SYDVKM. This CDR3 has 15 amino acids. The CDR3 here is CASSFPAGGGYEQYF. CDR3 nucleotides: TGTGCCAGCAGTTTTCCGGCAGGGGGTGGCTACGAGCAGTACTTC.